The present TCR beta chain was sequenced within a study of cytomegalovirus exposure and HLA in healthy donors. About the research overall: The 130 or so validation repertoires were reported in a later analysis to have been generated on the same platform as the 666 first-cohort repertoires.

Using immunoSEQ multiplex PCR, the repertoire was profiled, and TCRdb retains in-frame clones only, with some absent. Among 150,000 to 180,000 clones listed, 86% were seen once. The CDR3 is 16 amino acids. CDR1 is SNHLY, CDR2 FYNNEI, per germline. The V end lost 10 bases, the J end lost 2 bases, and 18 bases lay between the germline ends. Among the 120 or so subjects of the validation cohort, separate from the roughly 700-subject first cohort, were the donors. Study-wide results and limits: A few CMV-associated chains were confirmed in vitro to be specific for CMV antigens. The investigators catalogued 150 to 200 TCR beta chains as cytomegalovirus-associated.

For this clone: The antigen is not known.

The clonotype was recovered from a man between 18 and 35 years old in good health and CMV-seropositive. V is TRBV2 and J is TRBJ2-6; weak D call: TRBD2 (7 bases). Sequenced input: PBMCs. The CDR3 DNA follows: TGTGCCACCCCAACCCCGGGGGGCGCTGGGGCCAACGTCCTGACTTTC. Its translation is CATPTPGGAGANVLTF.